A single T cell receptor (beta chain) is shown here with its context. The data were taken from a study of blood T cell repertoires in COVID-19. Sequencing used immunoSEQ multiplex PCR; TCRdb keeps in-frame clones, though not all of them. The sample lists over 75,000 clones, approximately 89% occurring once. V lost 3 bases, J lost 2 bases, and 4 bases stayed unmatched. CDR3 length: 14 amino acids. Germline CDR1 is MNHEY and CDR2 is SMNVEV (reference sequence). The genes are TRBV27 and TRBJ2-7; 7 bases are shared with TRBD2. This clonotype originated in a woman older than 75 with active COVID-19. Sample: peripheral blood. CDR3 DNA: TGTGCCAGCAGTTTCCTAGCGGCCCCCTACGAGCAGTACTTC. This sequence encodes CASSFLAAPYEQYF.